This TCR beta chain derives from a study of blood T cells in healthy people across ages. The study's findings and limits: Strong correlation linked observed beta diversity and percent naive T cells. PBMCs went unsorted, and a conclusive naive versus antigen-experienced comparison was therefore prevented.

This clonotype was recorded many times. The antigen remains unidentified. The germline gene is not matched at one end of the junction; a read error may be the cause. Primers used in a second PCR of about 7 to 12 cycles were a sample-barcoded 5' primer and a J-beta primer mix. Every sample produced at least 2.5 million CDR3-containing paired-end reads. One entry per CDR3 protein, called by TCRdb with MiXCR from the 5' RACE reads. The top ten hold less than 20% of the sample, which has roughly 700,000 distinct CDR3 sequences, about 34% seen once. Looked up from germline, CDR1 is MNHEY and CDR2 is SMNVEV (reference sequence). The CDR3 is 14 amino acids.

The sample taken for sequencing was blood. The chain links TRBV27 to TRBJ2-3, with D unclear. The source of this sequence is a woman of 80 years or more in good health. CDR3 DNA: TGTGCCACCAGTCGCGACCGAGGCACAGATACGCAGTATTTT. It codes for CATSRDRGTDTQYF.